Each of the 3 T cell receptor beta chains below was sequenced from the same sample in a study of CD8 T cells in Susac syndrome. Reverse transcription of about 0.45 to 1 ug RNA was carried out with random hexamers. MiXCR was run by TCRdb on the immunoSEQ multiplex PCR reads, yielding one entry per CDR3 protein. The sample consists of about 240,000 distinct CDR3 sequences, 90% to 96% of them appearing once. Sequencing used CD4+ T cells from PBMCs. These receptor sequences come from a human donor with Susac syndrome.

CDR3 residues: CSAPRTSGAINEQFF. The CDR3 nucleotides read TGCAGTGCCCCGAGGACTAGCGGGGCAATCAATGAGCAGTTCTTC. The chain joins TRBV20-1 to TRBJ2-1, with 12 positions matching TRBD2. Per the germline V gene, CDR1 is DFQATT and CDR2 is SNEGSKA (reference sequence). The CDR3 is 15 amino acids. The trim removed 6 bases at V and 6 bases at J, leaving 9 bases unmatched.

The J gene is TRBJ2-7, the V gene TRBV28; tentatively, D is TRBD2 (6 bases). Germline-derived CDR1 and CDR2 are MDHEN and SYDVKM. The length of the CDR3 is 14 residues. Trimming took off 7 bases at V and 0 bases at J, with 13 bases between the two ends. CDR3 sequence reads: CASINSGSSYEQYF. The CDR3, as DNA: TGTGCCAGCATTAACAGCGGGTCCTCCTACGAGCAGTACTTC.

The rearrangement links TRBV7-8 to TRBJ1-1, with a possible D match to TRBD1 (6 bases). The V and J ends lost 1 base and 4 bases respectively, with 7 bases between them. The CDR3 extends over 13 amino acids. Germline V gene data show CDR1 as SGHVS and CDR2 as FQNEAQ. The CDR3 sequence is CASSLDRVTEAFF. CDR3 coding DNA: TGTGCCAGCAGCTTAGACAGGGTCACTGAAGCTTTCTTT.